This entry describes one T cell receptor beta chain. A single record per CDR3 protein comes from TCRdb applying MiXCR to the 5' RACE reads. Of 510,000 or so distinct CDR3 sequences in the sample, 13% to 15% were seen once. This record comes from a study of identical twins. The CDR3 sequence is 16 residues long. The V and J ends lost 6 bases and 3 bases, in that order; junction bases with no gene match: 7. Each donor (without exception) was a healthy Caucasian. The data were also submitted as part of a second study, on yellow fever vaccine responses in identical twins.

Source material: CD4+ T cells sorted from blood. The chain links TRBV12-3 or TRBV12-4 to TRBJ2-2; 10 bases are a match to TRBD1. The receptor was isolated from a woman aged 18-30 years in good health. Written as DNA, the CDR3 is TGTGCCAGCAGACCTACGACAGGGGGCGACACCGGGGAGCTGTTTTTT. Protein sequence: CASRPTTGGDTGELFF.